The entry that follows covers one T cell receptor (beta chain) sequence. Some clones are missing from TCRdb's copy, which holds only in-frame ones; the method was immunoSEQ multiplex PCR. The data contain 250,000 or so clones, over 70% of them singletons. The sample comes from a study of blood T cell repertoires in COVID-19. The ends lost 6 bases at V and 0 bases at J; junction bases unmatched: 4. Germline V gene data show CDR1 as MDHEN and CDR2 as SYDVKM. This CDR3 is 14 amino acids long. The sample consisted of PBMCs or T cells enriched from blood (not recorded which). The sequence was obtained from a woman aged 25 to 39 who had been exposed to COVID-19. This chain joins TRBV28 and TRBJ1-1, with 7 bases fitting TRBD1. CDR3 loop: CASRDRTMNTEAFF. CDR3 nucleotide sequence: TGTGCCAGCAGGGACAGGACAATGAACACTGAAGCTTTCTTT.